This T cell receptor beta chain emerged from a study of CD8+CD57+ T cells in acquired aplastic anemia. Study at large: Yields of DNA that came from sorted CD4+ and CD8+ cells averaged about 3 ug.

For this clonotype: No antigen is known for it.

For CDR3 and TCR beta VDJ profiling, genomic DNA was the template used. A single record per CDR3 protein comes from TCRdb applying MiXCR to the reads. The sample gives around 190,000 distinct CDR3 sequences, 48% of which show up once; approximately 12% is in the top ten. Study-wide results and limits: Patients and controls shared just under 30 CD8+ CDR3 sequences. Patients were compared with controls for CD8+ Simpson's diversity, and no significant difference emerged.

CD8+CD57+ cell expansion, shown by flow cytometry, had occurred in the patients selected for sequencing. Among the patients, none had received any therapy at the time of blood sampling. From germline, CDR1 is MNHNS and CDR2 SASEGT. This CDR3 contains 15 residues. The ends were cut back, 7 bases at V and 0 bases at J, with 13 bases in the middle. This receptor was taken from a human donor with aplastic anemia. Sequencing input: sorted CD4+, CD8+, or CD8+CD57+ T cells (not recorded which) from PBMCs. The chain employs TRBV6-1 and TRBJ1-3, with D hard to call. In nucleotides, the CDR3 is TGTGCCAGCATTCTATCACCGTACTCTGGAAACACCATATATTTT. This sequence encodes CASILSPYSGNTIYF.